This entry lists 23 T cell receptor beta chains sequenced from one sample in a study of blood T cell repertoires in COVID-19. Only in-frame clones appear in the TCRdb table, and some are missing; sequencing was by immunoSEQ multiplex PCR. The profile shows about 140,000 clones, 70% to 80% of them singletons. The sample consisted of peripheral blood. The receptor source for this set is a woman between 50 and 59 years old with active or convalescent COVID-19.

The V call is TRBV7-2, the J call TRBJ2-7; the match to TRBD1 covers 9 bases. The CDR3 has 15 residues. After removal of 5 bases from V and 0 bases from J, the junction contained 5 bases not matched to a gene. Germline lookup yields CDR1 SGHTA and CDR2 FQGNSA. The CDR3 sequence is CASSGGGQGSYEQYF. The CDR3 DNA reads TGTGCCAGCAGCGGGGGGGGACAGGGCTCCTACGAGCAGTACTTC. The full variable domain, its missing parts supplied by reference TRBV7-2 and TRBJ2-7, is GAGVSQSPSNKVTEKGKDVELRCDPISGHTALYWYRQSLGQGLEFLIYFQGNSAPDKSGLPSDRFSAERTGGSVSTLTIQRTQQEDSAVYLCASSGGGQGSYEQYFGPGTRLTVT.

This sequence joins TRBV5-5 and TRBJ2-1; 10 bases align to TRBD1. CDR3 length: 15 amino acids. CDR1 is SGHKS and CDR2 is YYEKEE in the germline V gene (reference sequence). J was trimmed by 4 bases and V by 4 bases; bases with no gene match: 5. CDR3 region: CASSGPGQGYNEQFF. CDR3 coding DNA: TGTGCCAGCAGCGGTCCGGGACAGGGGTACAATGAGCAGTTCTTC.

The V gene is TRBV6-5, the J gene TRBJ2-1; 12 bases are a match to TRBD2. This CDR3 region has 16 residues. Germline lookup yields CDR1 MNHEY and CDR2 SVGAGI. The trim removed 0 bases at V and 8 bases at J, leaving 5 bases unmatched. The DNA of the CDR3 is TGTGCCAGCAGTTACTCTCGGCGACTAGCGGGAGATGAGCAGTTCTTC. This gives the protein CASSYSRRLAGDEQFF.

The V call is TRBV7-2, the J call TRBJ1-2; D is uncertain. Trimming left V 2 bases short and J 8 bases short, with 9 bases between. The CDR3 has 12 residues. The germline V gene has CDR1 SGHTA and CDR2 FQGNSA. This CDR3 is CASSLFGEGYTF. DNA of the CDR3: TGTGCCAGCAGCTTATTCGGGGAGGGCTACACCTTC.

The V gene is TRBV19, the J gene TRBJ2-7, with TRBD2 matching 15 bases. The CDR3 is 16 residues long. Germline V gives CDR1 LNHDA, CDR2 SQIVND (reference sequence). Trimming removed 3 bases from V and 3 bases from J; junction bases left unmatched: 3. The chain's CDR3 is CASSIGLAGGNYEQYF. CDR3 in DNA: TGTGCCAGTAGTATCGGACTAGCGGGAGGGAACTACGAGCAGTACTTC.

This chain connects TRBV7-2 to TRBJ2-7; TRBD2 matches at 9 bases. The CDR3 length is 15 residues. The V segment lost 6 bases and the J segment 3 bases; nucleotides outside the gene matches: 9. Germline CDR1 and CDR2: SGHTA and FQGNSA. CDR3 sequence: CASRSTSGRNYEQYF. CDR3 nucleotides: TGTGCCAGCAGGTCTACTAGCGGGCGGAACTACGAGCAGTACTTC.

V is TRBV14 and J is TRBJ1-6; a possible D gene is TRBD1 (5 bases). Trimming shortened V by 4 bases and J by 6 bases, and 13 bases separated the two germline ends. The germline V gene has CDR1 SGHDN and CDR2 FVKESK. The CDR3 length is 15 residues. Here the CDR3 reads CASSPAGRVNSPLHF. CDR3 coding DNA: TGTGCCAGCAGCCCGGCAGGCAGGGTTAATTCACCCCTCCACTTT.

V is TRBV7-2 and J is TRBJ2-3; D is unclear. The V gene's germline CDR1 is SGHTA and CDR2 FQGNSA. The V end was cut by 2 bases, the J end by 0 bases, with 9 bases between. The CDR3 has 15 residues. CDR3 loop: CASSLLQTSTDTQYF. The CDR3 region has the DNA TGTGCCAGCAGCTTATTGCAGACTAGCACAGATACGCAGTATTTT.

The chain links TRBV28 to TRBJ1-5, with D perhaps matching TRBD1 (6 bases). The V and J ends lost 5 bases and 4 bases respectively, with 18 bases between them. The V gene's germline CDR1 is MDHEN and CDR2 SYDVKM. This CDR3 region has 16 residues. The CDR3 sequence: CASSPLGPTGNQPQHF. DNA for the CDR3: TGTGCCAGCAGTCCCCTGGGACCCACAGGGAATCAGCCCCAGCATTTT.

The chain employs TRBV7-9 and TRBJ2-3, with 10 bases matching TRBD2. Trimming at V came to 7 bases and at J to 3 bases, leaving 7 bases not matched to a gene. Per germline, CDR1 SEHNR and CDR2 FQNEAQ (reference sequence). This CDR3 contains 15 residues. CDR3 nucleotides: TGTGCCAGCACCCCGGCAGCGGGAGGGACAGATACGCAGTATTTT. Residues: CASTPAAGGTDTQYF.

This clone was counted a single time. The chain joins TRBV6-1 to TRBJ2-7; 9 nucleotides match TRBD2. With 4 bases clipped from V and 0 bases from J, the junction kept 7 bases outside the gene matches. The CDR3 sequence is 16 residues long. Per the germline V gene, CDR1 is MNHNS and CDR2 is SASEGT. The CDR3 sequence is CASSGASGTYSYEQYF. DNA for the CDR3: TGTGCCAGCAGTGGAGCTAGCGGGACATACTCCTACGAGCAGTACTTC.

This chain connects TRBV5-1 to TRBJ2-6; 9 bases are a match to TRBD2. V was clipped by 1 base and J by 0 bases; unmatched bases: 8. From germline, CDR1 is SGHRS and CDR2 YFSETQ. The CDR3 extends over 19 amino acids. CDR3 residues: CASSLSSGGRASGANVLTF. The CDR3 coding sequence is TGCGCCAGCAGCTTGTCGAGTGGCGGGAGGGCCTCTGGGGCCAACGTCCTGACTTTC. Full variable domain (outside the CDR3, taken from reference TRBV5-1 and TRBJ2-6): KAGVTQTPRYLIKTRGQQVTLSCSPISGHRSVSWYQQTPGQGLQFLFEYFSETQRNKGNFPGRFSGRQFSNSRSEMNVSTLELGDSALYLCASSLSSGGRASGANVLTFGAGSRLTVL.

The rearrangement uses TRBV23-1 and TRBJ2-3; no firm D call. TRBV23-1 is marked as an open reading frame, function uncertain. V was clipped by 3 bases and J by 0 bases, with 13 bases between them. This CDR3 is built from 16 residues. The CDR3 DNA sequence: TGCGCCAGCAGTCATGGTGGCAGTTCTAGCACAGATACGCAGTATTTT. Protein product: CASSHGGSSSTDTQYF.

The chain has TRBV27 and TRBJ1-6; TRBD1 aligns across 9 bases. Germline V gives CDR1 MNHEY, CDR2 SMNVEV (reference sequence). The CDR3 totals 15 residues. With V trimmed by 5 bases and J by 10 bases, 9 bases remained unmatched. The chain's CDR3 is CASSGRQGGWSPLHF. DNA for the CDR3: TGTGCCAGCAGTGGGCGACAGGGGGGATGGTCACCCCTCCACTTT.

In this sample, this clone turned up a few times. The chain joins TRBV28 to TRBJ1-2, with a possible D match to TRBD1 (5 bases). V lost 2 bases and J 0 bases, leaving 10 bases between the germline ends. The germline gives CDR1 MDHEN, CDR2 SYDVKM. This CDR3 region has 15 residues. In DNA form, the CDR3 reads TGTGCCAGCAGTTTAGGGGGGTCCACTAACTATGGCTACACCTTC. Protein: CASSLGGSTNYGYTF.

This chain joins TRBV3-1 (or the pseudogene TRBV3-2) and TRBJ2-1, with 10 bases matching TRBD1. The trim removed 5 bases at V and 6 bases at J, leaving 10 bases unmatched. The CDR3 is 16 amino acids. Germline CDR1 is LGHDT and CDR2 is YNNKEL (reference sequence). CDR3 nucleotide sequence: TGTGCCAGCAGCTGGTCGCCGGGACAGGGGATCAATGAGCAGTTCTTC. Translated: CASSWSPGQGINEQFF.

In DNA, the CDR3 is TGCGCCAGCGGCAGTGGTGAAGCTTTCTTT. The encoded protein is CASGSGEAFF. This chain joins TRBV23-1 and TRBJ1-1, with D unresolved. TRBV23-1 is filed as an ORF, its function uncertain. V gave up 8 bases and J gave up 7 bases, with 8 bases separating them. This CDR3 is built from 10 residues.

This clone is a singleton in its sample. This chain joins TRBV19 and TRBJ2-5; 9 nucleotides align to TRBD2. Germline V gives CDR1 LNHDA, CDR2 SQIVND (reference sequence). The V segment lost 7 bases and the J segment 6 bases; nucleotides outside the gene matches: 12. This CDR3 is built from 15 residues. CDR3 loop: CASTNPSGRIKTQYF. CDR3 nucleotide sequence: TGTGCCAGTACTAACCCGAGCGGGAGGATAAAGACCCAGTACTTC.

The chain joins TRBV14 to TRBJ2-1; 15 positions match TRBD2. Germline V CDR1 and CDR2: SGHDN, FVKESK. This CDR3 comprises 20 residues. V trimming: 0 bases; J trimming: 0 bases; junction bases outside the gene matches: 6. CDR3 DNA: TGTGCCAGCAGCCAAGAGGGCGGACTAGCGGGAGGGAGCTCCTACAATGAGCAGTTCTTC. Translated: CASSQEGGLAGGSSYNEQFF.

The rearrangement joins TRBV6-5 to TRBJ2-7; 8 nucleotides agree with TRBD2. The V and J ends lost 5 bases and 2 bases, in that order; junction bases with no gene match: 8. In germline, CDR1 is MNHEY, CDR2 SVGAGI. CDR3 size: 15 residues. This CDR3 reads CASSPWVSGAYEQYF. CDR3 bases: TGTGCCAGCAGTCCCTGGGTTAGCGGGGCCTACGAGCAGTACTTC.

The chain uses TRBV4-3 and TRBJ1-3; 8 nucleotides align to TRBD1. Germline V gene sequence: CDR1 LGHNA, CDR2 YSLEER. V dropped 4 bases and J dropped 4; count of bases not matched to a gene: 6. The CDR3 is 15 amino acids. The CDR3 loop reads CASSPGQGAGNTIYF. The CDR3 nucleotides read TGCGCCAGCAGCCCCGGACAGGGAGCAGGAAACACCATATATTTT.

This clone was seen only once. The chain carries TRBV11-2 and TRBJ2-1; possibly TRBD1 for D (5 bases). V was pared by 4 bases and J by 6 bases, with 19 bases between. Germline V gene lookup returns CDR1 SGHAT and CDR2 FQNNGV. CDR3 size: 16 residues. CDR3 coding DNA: TGTGCCAGCAGCTACCGCCAGGGTAGTTCCCCCAATGAGCAGTTCTTC. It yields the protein CASSYRQGSSPNEQFF.

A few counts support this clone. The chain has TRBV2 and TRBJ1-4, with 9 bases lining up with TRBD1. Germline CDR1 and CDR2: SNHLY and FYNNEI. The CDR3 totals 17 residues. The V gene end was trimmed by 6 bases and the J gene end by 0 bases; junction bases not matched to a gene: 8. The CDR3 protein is CASRRGQGPPTNEKLFF. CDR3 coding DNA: TGTGCCAGCAGGAGGGGACAGGGCCCCCCAACTAATGAAAAACTGTTTTTT.